The 14 T cell receptor beta chains given below trace back to one sample, sequenced in a study of CD8+CD57+ T cells in acquired aplastic anemia. The template for TCR beta VDJ and CDR3 sequence profiling was genomic DNA. TCRdb independently ran MiXCR on the reads; one entry per CDR3 protein. The repertoire has over 150,000 distinct CDR3 sequences, about three fifths of them found once; the top ten carry more than 40%. It was patients with CD8+CD57+ cell expansion by flow cytometry who were chosen for sequencing. Input material: sorted CD4+, CD8+, or CD8+CD57+ T cells (not recorded which) from PBMCs. The receptors derive from a human donor with aplastic anemia.

There are a few counts of this clonotype. This rearrangement joins TRBV20-1 to TRBJ1-6; weak D call: TRBD1 (6 bases). The germline gives CDR1 DFQATT, CDR2 SNEGSKA (reference sequence). CDR3 length: 16 residues. Trimming removed 5 bases from V and 1 base from J, with 15 bases in between. CDR3 coding DNA: TGCAGTGCTCAACCCAGGGGTACGTCCTATAATTCACCCCTCCACTTT. Its translation: CSAQPRGTSYNSPLHF.

This clonotype was detected many times. The J gene is TRBJ2-7, the V gene TRBV19, with D perhaps matching TRBD2 (5 bases). V was pared by 3 bases and J by 0 bases, with 9 bases between. Germline assignment: CDR1 LNHDA and CDR2 SQIVND (reference sequence). The CDR3 is 14 residues long. DNA of the CDR3: TGTGCCAGTAGTATGGGCGGGTTCTCCTACGAGCAGTACTTC. It is translated as CASSMGGFSYEQYF.

At least ten counts were recorded for this clonotype. The V call is TRBV4-1, the J call TRBJ1-1; a weak D match, TRBD1 (6 bases). Between the trimmed V and J ends, which lost 0 bases and 1 base, there was a span of 9 bases. There are 15 residues in the CDR3. In germline, CDR1 is MGHRA, CDR2 YSYEKL. CDR3 in amino acids: CASSQDRGPNTEAFF. CDR3 DNA sequence: TGCGCCAGCAGCCAAGACAGGGGCCCGAACACTGAAGCTTTCTTT.

Many counts were recorded for this clonotype. The chain joins TRBV29-1 to TRBJ1-1; possible D gene TRBD1, 6 bases. Germline V gene sequence: CDR1 SQVTM, CDR2 ANQGSEA. The V end lost 2 bases, the J end lost 3 bases, and 10 bases lay between the germline ends. The CDR3 is made up of 13 amino acids. The CDR3 nucleotides read TGCAGCGTTGAACAGGGGATGGACACTGAAGCTTTCTTT. Its protein product is CSVEQGMDTEAFF.

The chain is built from TRBV7-2 and TRBJ2-1; 13 positions match TRBD2. The CDR3 is made up of 13 amino acids. Germline V gives CDR1 SGHTA, CDR2 FQGNSA. J was trimmed by 14 bases and V by 9 bases; bases with no gene match: 10. In DNA form, the CDR3 reads TGTGCCAGTAGAAAGACTAGCGGGGGGAGAAAGTTCTTC. Translated, it gives CASRKTSGGRKFF.

Written as DNA, the CDR3 is TGTGCCAGCAGAGCCGGGACAGGGGGCTCTGAAGCTTTCTTT. Translating gives CASRAGTGGSEAFF. The chain has TRBV7-9 and TRBJ1-1, with 12 bases fitting TRBD1. This CDR3 is 14 amino acids long. The germline CDR1 and CDR2 sequences are SEHNR and FQNEAQ (reference sequence). V was pared by 6 bases and J by 6 bases, with 5 bases of the junction left unmatched.

Many counts were recorded for this clonotype. One end of the junction is discordant with germline, which a read error may explain. This chain uses TRBV7-7 with TRBJ2-7; D possibly corresponds to TRBD1 (6 bases). This CDR3 has 15 residues. Germline V gives CDR1 SSHAT, CDR2 FNYEAQ (reference sequence). This CDR3 reads CASSPVQGSTYEQYF. The DNA of the CDR3 is TGTGCTAGCAGCCCAGTTCAGGGGTCCACCTACGAGCAGTACTTC.

The CDR3 coding sequence is TGTGCCAGCAGTGTAGGGACCGTCGGAGTTTGGCCCCAGCATTTT. As protein: CASSVGTVGVWPQHF. The chain carries TRBV27 and TRBJ1-5; the D gene is possibly TRBD1 (5 bases). This CDR3 is 15 amino acids long. CDR1 and CDR2 (germline): MNHEY, SMNVEV (reference sequence). Trimming left V 5 bases short and J 9 bases short, with 20 bases between.

This clonotype showed up many times. The V call is TRBV7-9, the J call TRBJ2-3, with 9 bases lining up with TRBD1. The CDR3 extends over 14 amino acids. Trimming at V came to 4 bases and at J to 5 bases, leaving 4 bases not matched to a gene. Germline V CDR1 and CDR2: SEHNR, FQNEAQ (reference sequence). The CDR3 protein is CASSSQTGGDTQYF. CDR3 in DNA: TGTGCCAGCAGCTCCCAGACAGGGGGAGATACGCAGTATTTT.

This chain uses TRBV5-4 with TRBJ2-7; the D gene could be TRBD1 or TRBD2 (5 bases each). V gave up 2 bases and J gave up 2 bases, with 17 bases separating them. The CDR3 sequence is 16 residues long. Germline V CDR1 and CDR2: SGHNT, YYREEE (reference sequence). This chain's CDR3 is CASSFGRPRDAYEQYF. As DNA, the CDR3 is TGTGCCAGCAGCTTCGGACGGCCAAGGGACGCCTACGAGCAGTACTTC. The full variable domain, completed using reference TRBV5-4 and TRBJ2-7, is ETGVTQSPTHLIKTRGQQVTLRCSSQSGHNTVSWYQQALGQGPQFIFQYYREEENGRGNFPPRFSGLQFPNYSSELNVNALELDDSALYLCASSFGRPRDAYEQYFGPGTRLTVT.

The chain has TRBV5-4 and TRBJ2-1, with TRBD2 matching over 9 bases. The CDR3 has 16 amino acids. Germline CDR1 and CDR2: SGHNT and YYREEE (reference sequence). After removal of 4 bases from V and 0 bases from J, the junction contained 5 bases not matched to a gene. CDR3 in DNA: TGTGCCAGCAGCAGAGCGGGGGGAAGCTCCTACAATGAGCAGTTCTTC. This codes for CASSRAGGSSYNEQFF.

This clonotype was observed a single time. Being one base from a much bigger clone, this may be a read error. V is TRBV3-1 and J is TRBJ2-1, with no clear D. In germline, CDR1 is LGHDT, CDR2 YNNKEL (reference sequence). There are 11 residues in the CDR3. V lost 0 bases, J lost 13 bases, and 7 bases lay in between. The CDR3 loop reads CASSQDGNQFF. DNA of the CDR3: TGTGCCAGCAGCCAAGATGGAAATCAGTTCTTC.

The chain uses TRBV20-1 and TRBJ1-4; 8 bases agree with TRBD1. This CDR3 spans 15 amino acids. The V gene end was trimmed by 8 bases and the J gene end by 7 bases; junction bases not matched to a gene: 15. The germline CDR1 and CDR2 sequences are DFQATT and SNEGSKA (reference sequence). CDR3 sequence (DNA): TGCAGTCCCAGCGGCCTAAGGACAGGGAGTGAAAAACTGTTTTTT. This sequence encodes CSPSGLRTGSEKLFF.

The chain has TRBV2 and TRBJ2-7; no definite D call. Germline V lookup: CDR1 SNHLY, CDR2 FYNNEI. Trimming removed 4 bases from V and 4 bases from J, with 8 bases in between. The CDR3 sequence is 12 residues long. In nucleotides, the CDR3 is TGTGCCAGCAGTGTGAGAAAATACGAGCAGTACTTC. Encoded protein: CASSVRKYEQYF.